This TCR beta chain was recovered during a study of cytomegalovirus exposure and HLA in healthy donors (dated by TCRdb to between 2016 and 2019). General notes on the study: In an earlier analysis of roughly 500 of the donors, 250 to 350 Gb of sequence data and approximately 100 million unique TCR beta sequences from about 179 million T cells were reported. Rather than using new phenotypic data, the later analysis identified candidate immune exposures from TCR beta sequences and from how often those sequences occurred across donors. A later genetic analysis used genome-wide SNP genotypes for 398 of the 666 donors, treating that subset as a discovery cohort. Of the roughly 410 genotyped donors, 81% were placed in the genetic ancestry cluster associated with self-reported Caucasian donors. Along with the approximately 670-subject first cohort, a separate validation cohort of around 110 different subjects was used. Donor age, sex, ethnicity and CMV serostatus were compiled alongside the repertoire data. All discovery cohort repertoires had been generated using a single sequencing platform. In an earlier analysis of a few hundred of the donors, high-throughput TCR beta sequencing was used to judge whether each TCR beta V gene segment behaved as functional or pseudogenic. HLA typing included class I and class II loci at four-digit resolution. Using immunosequencing, the study profiled T cell repertoires from 640 or so subjects and related those repertoires to cytomegalovirus serostatus. A later analysis re-examined previously published TCR beta repertoires from roughly 720 donors and added high-resolution HLA genotyping to investigate patterns of TCR occurrence. Several DR-DQ haplotypes were handled as single units for association and clustering because linkage in the cohort was strong. Typing coverage differed by locus: A, B, C, DRB1 and DQB1 were typed in roughly 629-630 donors, DQA1 in approximately 520, DPA1 in 600 to 610, and DPB1 in roughly 450. An early release covering roughly 600 HLA-typed donors comprised approximately 290 gigabases of sequencing data and roughly 85 million unique TCR sequences. To predict cytomegalovirus infection status, the study combined high-throughput TCR immunosequencing, statistical association of individual TCRs with disease status, and machine learning. Among some 400 genotyped donors of the cohort, an average of approximately 240,000 unique TCR beta nucleotide sequences was sequenced per donor, of which about 18% were non-productive. The study was designed to test whether signatures of past pathogen exposure could be identified by cataloging public T cell receptors. Overall study outcomes, separate from this receptor: HLA typing was unavailable for some donors at each locus, so association tests used only the typed subset. In the study, some 160 TCR beta chains were listed as associated with cytomegalovirus. Because the 87-base-pair reads could not distinguish some IMGT-functional V segments, including TRBV6-2 and TRBV6-3, those segments were excluded. According to a later genetic analysis, donors in an Asian-associated ancestry cluster had fewer N-insertions in productive TCRs than the approximately 670-donor mean. A group of highly shared sequence variants was considered likely to be a technical artifact of the sequencing pipeline. Most TCR sequences were seen in very few donors, while some public TCRs were found in many individuals. Immune exposure information for the cohort was limited to CMV serostatus. In a later analysis, around 17,000 TCR beta sequences were associated with specific HLA alleles at a false discovery rate of 0.05. Presence/absence analyses assumed roughly uniform sequencing depth across donors, an assumption that may not hold. According to a later analysis, parvovirus B19, influenza, CMV and Epstein-Barr virus appeared linked to several top co-occurrence clusters. Linkage disequilibrium might explain the correlated functional status among segregating V segments, but an unknown experimental factor could not be ruled out. In a later analysis, HLA-associated TCR beta chains were found to be more clonally expanded and to have lower generation probabilities than equally common non-associated chains. A later genetic analysis associated a missense DCLRE1C variant with V-gene and J-gene trimming of TCR beta chains, and an independent cohort replicated the association. Three of the identified cytomegalovirus-associated TCR beta chains were confirmed in vitro to be specific for cytomegalovirus antigens. An earlier analysis of several hundred of the donors showed that most TCR beta V segments appeared in productive rearrangements either about 90% or about 30% of the time, which broadly matched IMGT annotations. The classifier was reported to diagnose cytomegalovirus status with high specificity and sensitivity in both the original and validation cohorts. This cohort had only TCR beta chains sequenced, and the lack of alpha or paired-chain data limited which features could be detected. A further reported finding was that TCR beta sequences accurately predicted the HLA-A and HLA-B alleles for most subjects in the first cohort. A later analysis found that most CMV-associated TCR beta chains appeared HLA-restricted, with HLA associations seemingly driven largely by CMV exposure. According to a later analysis, TCR association rates differed among HLA loci, with DRB1 alleles showing the most associated TCRs and HLA-C alleles showing the fewest. Assigning TCR associations to individual alleles was difficult when HLA alleles, especially DR and DQ, strongly co-occurred. According to the authors, the approach could potentially be generalized to other disease states and immunological phenotypes. The earlier analysis of almost 600 of the donors excluded 15 to 20 rarely observed V segments, including chromosome 9 orphons, because counts were too low.

In total, 630 or so healthy bone marrow donors made up the cohort. Cohort members were all nominally healthy when sampled, although unrecorded immune exposures were likely present. The donor tested CMV seropositive and was one of the 289 seropositive cohort members. A peripheral blood sample was provided by each donor, and peripheral blood mononuclear cells were used for TCR beta sequencing. Genomic DNA was extracted from the blood cell samples with the Qiagen DNeasy Blood Extraction Kit. The library was produced with the immunoSEQ multiplex PCR assay. The multiplex PCR relied on a mix of 60 forward primers for TCR Vbeta segments and 13 reverse primers for TCR Jbeta segments. The CDR3 region of rearranged TCR beta genes was amplified from genomic DNA with a multiplex PCR assay. The Illumina HiSeq System was used to sequence the amplified TCR beta libraries as 87-base-pair reads. As for how the authors treated the data: A later analysis counted 65 million to 90 million unique TCR beta chains across the 500 to 850 repertoires, and roughly 11 million of these chains were shared by at least two donors. To remove PCR and sequencing errors, raw reads were error-corrected and collapsed into unique sequences using a nearest-neighbor algorithm that merged closely related sequences. Alignment of CDR3 sequences to IMGT reference sequences was used to assign V, D and J gene segments. For a sequence to be retained, at least a six-nucleotide match to both a V gene segment and a J gene segment was required. Rearrangements were classified as productive when the CDR3 lacked stop codons and remained in frame with V and J, and all other rearrangements were classified as non-productive. CDR3 was defined according to IMGT convention as the region running from the second conserved V-encoded cysteine to the conserved J-encoded phenylalanine. Sequences without an unambiguous match to a single V gene segment were excluded from the earlier analysis of over 500 of the donors. An earlier analysis of fewer than 750 of the donors classified V segments as functional when productive rearrangements were above 56.7% and as segregating when the standard deviation between donors was above 5%. A statistical classification framework was developed to diagnose cytomegalovirus status using the catalog of TCR beta chain sequences. In a later analysis, V and J genes were assigned by comparing TCR nucleotide sequences against IMGT/GENE-DB human TR gene sequences. Using the TCRdist pipeline, a later analysis assigned CDR3 sequences along with most-parsimonious VDJ recombination scenarios. In a later analysis, each TCR beta chain was defined by its CDR3 amino acid sequence together with its V-gene family, and reads without a unique V-gene family were excluded. As a way to deal with suspected cross-contamination and a sequencing artifact, a later analysis dropped roughly 620 nucleotide sequences that were highly shared and had low generation probability. For each public chain, a later analysis derived a clonal expansion index from normalized ranks of inferred template counts within each repertoire. Generation probabilities in a later analysis came from a VDJ recombination model fitted to out-of-frame rearrangements, and those results were checked against IGoR. In a later analysis, hypergeometric tests were used to score TCR-TCR, TCR-HLA and TCR-CMV co-occurrence, with a repertoire-size bias correction applied to TCR pairs. To estimate false discovery rates, a later analysis permuted the HLA or CMV assignments 20 times. A later analysis grouped co-occurring TCRs with DBSCAN, adding TCRdist sequence similarity when clustering within HLA-allele-positive subsets. Repertoires with fewer than 30,000 or more than 120,000 public chains, plus five repertoires with anomalous nucleotide sharing, were excluded from co-occurrence clustering. The immuneACCESS repertoire file appears here via TCRdb, limited to in-frame rearrangements. These files lack a portion of the clones; in checked studies, under half of the deficit traces to unresolved V genes, and the cause of the others is not known. The DNA was the basis for D and trimming; V, J and clone size are from that table. The sample table holds around 160,000 clones, of which 77% were seen once. The ten largest clones represent 6% to 8% of the sample.

From the cysteine through the phenylalanine, the CDR3 covers 14 amino acids. The sequence is cut down to CDR3 DNA, 42 bases in frame from base 1. V was cut back by 7 bases and J by 0 bases, leaving a gap of 11 bases between them. The germline V gene specifies MNHNS as CDR1 and SASEGT as CDR2. Points on this clone: Its antigen is still unknown. Within one base of it there is no much larger clone, and no base qualities were kept.

The TCR originated in a male donor in good health and CMV-seropositive. The sample was PBMCs. The chain is encoded by TRBV6-1 joined to TRBJ2-3; TRBD2 is perhaps the D gene, given 6 matching bases. The CDR3 reads as follows: CASKAGRSTDTQYF. Read as DNA, the sequence is TGTGCCAGCAAGGCAGGGAGGAGCACAGATACGCAGTATTTT.